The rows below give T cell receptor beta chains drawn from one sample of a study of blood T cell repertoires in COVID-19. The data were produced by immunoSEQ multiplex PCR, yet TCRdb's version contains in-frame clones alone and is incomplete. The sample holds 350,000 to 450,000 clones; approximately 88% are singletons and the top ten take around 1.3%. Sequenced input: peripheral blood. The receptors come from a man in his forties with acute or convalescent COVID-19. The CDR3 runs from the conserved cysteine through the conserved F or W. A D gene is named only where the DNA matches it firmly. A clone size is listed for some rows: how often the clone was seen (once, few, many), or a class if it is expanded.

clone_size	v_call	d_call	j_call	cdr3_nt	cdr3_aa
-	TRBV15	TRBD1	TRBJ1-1	TGTGCCACCAGCAGAGGACAGGGGAACACTGAAGCTTTCTTT	CATSRGQGNTEAFF
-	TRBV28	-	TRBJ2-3	TGTGCCAGCAGTTTAGTTTTCGGGGGAGAGGCCACAGATACGCAGTATTTT	CASSLVFGGEATDTQYF
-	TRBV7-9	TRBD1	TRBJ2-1	TGTGCCAGCAGCCCCGATGGACAGGGGATTGTCTCCTACAATGAGCAGTTCTTC	CASSPDGQGIVSYNEQFF
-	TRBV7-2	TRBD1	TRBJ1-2	TGTGCCAGCAGCTTAGGCACAGGGGGATCGTATGGCTACACCTTC	CASSLGTGGSYGYTF
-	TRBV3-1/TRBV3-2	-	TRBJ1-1	TGTGCCAGCAGATTGACGGGCACTGAAGCTTTCTTT	CASRLTGTEAFF
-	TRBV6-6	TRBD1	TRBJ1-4	TGTGCCAGCAGTTCTCCGGGACAGGGGGATGAAAAACTGTTTTTT	CASSSPGQGDEKLFF
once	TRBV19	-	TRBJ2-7	TGTGCCAGTAGTAAGGACAGCTACGAGCAGTACTTC	CASSKDSYEQYF
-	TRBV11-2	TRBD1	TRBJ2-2	TGTGCCAGCAGCTTAGCCTTGGACAGGGCGAACACCGGGGAGCTGTTTTTT	CASSLALDRANTGELFF
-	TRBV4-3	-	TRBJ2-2	TGCGCCAGCAGCCAACACCGGACTGCCAACACCGGGGAGCTGTTTTTT	CASSQHRTANTGELFF
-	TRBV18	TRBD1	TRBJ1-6	TGTGCCAGCTCAGCCGGGACAGATAATTCACCCCTCCACTTT	CASSAGTDNSPLHF
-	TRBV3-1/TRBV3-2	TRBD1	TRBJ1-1	TGTGCCAGCAGCCAAAGACAGGGACCTGGAGAAGCTTTCTTT	CASSQRQGPGEAFF
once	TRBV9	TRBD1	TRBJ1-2	TGTGCCAGCAGCGTAGCTCGGACAGGGGATGGCTACACCTTC	CASSVARTGDGYTF
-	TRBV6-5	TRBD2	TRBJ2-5	TGTGCCAGCAGTTACGCGGGACTAGCGGAAGAGACCCAGTACTTC	CASSYAGLAEETQYF
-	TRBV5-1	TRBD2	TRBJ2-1	TGCGCCAGCAGCGCCCCTTCTAGCGGGAGGGCCGTCAATGAGCAGTTCTTC	CASSAPSSGRAVNEQFF
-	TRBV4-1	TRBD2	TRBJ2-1	TGCGCCAGCAGCATTCCGCAGCGGGAGTCATACAATGAGCAGTTCTTC	CASSIPQRESYNEQFF
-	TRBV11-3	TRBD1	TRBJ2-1	TGTGCCAGCAGCTTGAGGACAGGGGGTTACAATGAGCAGTTCTTC	CASSLRTGGYNEQFF
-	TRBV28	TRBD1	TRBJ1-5	TGTGCCAGCAGTCCTTGGACAGGGCGGAATCAGCCCCAGCATTTT	CASSPWTGRNQPQHF
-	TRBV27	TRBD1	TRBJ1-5	TGTGCCAGCAGTTTTTCGCAGGGGGATTGGCCCCAGCATTTT	CASSFSQGDWPQHF
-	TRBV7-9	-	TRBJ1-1	TGTGCCAGCACCCCCTACCGGAACACTGAAGCTTTCTTT	CASTPYRNTEAFF
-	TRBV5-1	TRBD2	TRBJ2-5	TGCGCCAGCAGCTTCGGAACCTCTAGCGGGAGTGAGACCCAGTACTTC	CASSFGTSSGSETQYF
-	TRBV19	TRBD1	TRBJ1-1	TGTGCCAGTAGTATCCGGACAGGGGGCAAGACTGAAGCTTTCTTT	CASSIRTGGKTEAFF
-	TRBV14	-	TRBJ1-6	TGTGCCAGCAGCCAAATTGGCACCAGCTCCTATAATTCACCCCTCCACTTT	CASSQIGTSSYNSPLHF
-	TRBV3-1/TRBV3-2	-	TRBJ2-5	TGTGCCAGCAGCCACCTCCTGGGGGGTCCACAGACCCAGTACTTC	CASSHLLGGPQTQYF
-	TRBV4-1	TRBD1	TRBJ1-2	TGCGCCAGCAGCCGTACTCTACAGGGGGCAAGGGGCTACACCTTC	CASSRTLQGARGYTF
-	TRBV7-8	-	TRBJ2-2	TGTGCCAGCAGCTTCCTACTGGACACCGGGGAGCTGTTTTTT	CASSFLLDTGELFF
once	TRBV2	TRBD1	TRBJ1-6	TGTGCCAGCTCGTTCCAGGGGGGTCCCCTCCACTTT	CASSFQGGPLHF
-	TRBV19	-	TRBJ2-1	TGTGCCAGTCTCTCGCGGGCGGGCTCCTACAATGAGCAGTTCTTC	CASLSRAGSYNEQFF
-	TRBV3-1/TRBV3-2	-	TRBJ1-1	TGTGCCAGCAGCGCGACAGCATCAACTGAAGCTTTCTTT	CASSATASTEAFF
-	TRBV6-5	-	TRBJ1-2	TGTGCCAGCAGGCCCTCGGGTGGGGCTGGGTATGGCTACACCTTC	CASRPSGGAGYGYTF
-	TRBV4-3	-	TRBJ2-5	TGCGCCAGCAGCCATCATGCAGGGACATCACAAGAGACCCAGTACTTC	CASSHHAGTSQETQYF
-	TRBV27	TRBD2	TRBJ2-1	TGTGCCAGCAGTCCTACTAGCGGCTTATCCTACAATGAGCAGTTCTTC	CASSPTSGLSYNEQFF
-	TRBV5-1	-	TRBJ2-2	TGCGCCAGCAGCTTGGGGCAGGGTTTCGGGGAGCTGTTTTTT	CASSLGQGFGELFF
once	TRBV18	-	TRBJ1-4	TGTGCCAGCTCACCACCCGGGCAGGGAAGTGAAAAACTGTTTTTT	CASSPPGQGSEKLFF
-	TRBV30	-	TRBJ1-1	TGTGCCTGGAGCGGTGGAGAGAACACTGAAGCTTTCTTT	CAWSGGENTEAFF
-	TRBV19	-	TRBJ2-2	TGTGCCAGTAGTATTGGTGGGGGCAGGGGGAACACCGGGGAGCTGTTTTTT	CASSIGGGRGNTGELFF
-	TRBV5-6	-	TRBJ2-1	TGTGCCAGCAGCCCCCTCGGGGGTGTGGCCTACAATGAGCAGTTCTTC	CASSPLGGVAYNEQFF
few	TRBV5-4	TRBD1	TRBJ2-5	TGTGCCAGCAGCTTTGACAGGGCCTACCAAGAGACCCAGTACTTC	CASSFDRAYQETQYF
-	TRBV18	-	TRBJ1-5	TGTGCCAGCTCACCAAACAGAGGCTGGACTGGAAGTCAGCCCCAGCATTTT	CASSPNRGWTGSQPQHF
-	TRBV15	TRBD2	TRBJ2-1	TGTGCCACCAGCAGGGAGGTGACTAGCGGGAGTTCAAGCGAGCAGTTCTTC	CATSREVTSGSSSEQFF
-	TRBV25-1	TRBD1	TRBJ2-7	TGTGCCAGCAGTGATACCGGGACAGGTGACTACGAGCAGTACTTC	CASSDTGTGDYEQYF
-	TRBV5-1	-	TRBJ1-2	TGCGCCAGCGCGGCGGGGGCGGGCTATGGCTACACCTTC	CASAAGAGYGYTF
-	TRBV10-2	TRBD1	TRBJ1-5	TGCGCCAGCAGTCCCCAGGGGGTTGCGAATCAGCCCCAGCATTTT	CASSPQGVANQPQHF
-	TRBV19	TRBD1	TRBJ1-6	TGTGCCAGTAGTTCGGGACAGGGGGCCTATTCACCCCTCCACTTT	CASSSGQGAYSPLHF
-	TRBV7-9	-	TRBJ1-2	TGTGCCAGCAGCTTAGTCGGCCAACAGCTGCATGGCTACACCTTC	CASSLVGQQLHGYTF
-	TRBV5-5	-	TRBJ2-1	TGTGCCAGCAGCCGGACGGGGAATGAGCAGTTCTTC	CASSRTGNEQFF
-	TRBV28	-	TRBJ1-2	TGTGCCAGCACCACGGAGTACTATGGCTACACCTTC	CASTTEYYGYTF
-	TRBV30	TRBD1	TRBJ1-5	TGTGCCTGGGGAAACAGGGGTAACCAGCCCCAGCATTTT	CAWGNRGNQPQHF
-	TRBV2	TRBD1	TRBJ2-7	TGTGCCAGCAGAACAGGGGCCGTCGGGTACGAGCAGTACTTC	CASRTGAVGYEQYF
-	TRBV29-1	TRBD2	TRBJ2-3	TGCAGCGTCCTCGGGCGTGCTAGCGGGCTAGGACCCACAGATACGCAGTATTTT	CSVLGRASGLGPTDTQYF
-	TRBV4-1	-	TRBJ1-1	TGCGCCAGCAGCCAAGGTCAGAACACTGAAGCTTTCTTT	CASSQGQNTEAFF
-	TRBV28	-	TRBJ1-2	TGTGCCACCCCAGGGGAAATCTATGGCTACACCTTC	CATPGEIYGYTF
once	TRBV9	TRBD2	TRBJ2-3	TGTGCCAGCAGCAGGACTAGCGGGTACACAGATACGCAGTATTTT	CASSRTSGYTDTQYF
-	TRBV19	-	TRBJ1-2	TGTGCCAGTAGTTACCAGGGGCGGAACTATGGCTACACCTTC	CASSYQGRNYGYTF
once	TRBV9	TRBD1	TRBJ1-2	TGTGCCAGCAGCGTAGGGACAGGGGACGGCTACACCTTC	CASSVGTGDGYTF
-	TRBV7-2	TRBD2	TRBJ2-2	TGTGCCAGCAGCCCGACTAGCCCCCGGGTCGGGGAGCTGTTTTTT	CASSPTSPRVGELFF
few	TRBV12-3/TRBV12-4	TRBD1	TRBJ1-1	TGTGCCAGCAGTGGGGACAGGAACACTGAAGCTTTCTTT	CASSGDRNTEAFF
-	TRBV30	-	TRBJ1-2	TGTGCAACGGACGAGGGGGTCTATGGCTACACCTTC	CATDEGVYGYTF
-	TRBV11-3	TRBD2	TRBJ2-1	TGTGCCAGCAGCCCGACCGGAGCGGGAGATAGCAATGAGCAGTTCTTC	CASSPTGAGDSNEQFF
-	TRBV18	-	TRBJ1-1	TGTGCCAGCTCACCTCAAAAACCGGGAGCCTTGAACACTGAAGCTTTCTTT	CASSPQKPGALNTEAFF